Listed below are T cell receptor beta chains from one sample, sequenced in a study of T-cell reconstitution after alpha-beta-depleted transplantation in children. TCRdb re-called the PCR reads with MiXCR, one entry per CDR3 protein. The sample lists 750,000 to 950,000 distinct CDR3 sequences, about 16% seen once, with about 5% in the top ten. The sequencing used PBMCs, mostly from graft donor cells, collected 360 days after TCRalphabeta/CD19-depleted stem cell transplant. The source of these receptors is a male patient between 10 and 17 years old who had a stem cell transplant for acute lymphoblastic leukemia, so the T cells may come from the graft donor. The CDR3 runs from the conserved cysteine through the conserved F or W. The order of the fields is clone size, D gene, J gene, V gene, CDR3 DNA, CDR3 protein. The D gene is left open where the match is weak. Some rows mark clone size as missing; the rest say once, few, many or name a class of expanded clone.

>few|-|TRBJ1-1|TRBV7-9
TGTGCCAGCAGCTCACAGCCTACCGAAGCTTTCTTT
CASSSQPTEAFF
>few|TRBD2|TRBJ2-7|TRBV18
TGTGCCAGCTCACCCGGACTAGATTCCTACGAGCAGTACTTC
CASSPGLDSYEQYF
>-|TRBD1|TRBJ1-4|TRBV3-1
TGTGCCAGCAGCCAAGGAGACAGGGGTGGAGGAAAACTGTTTTTT
CASSQGDRGGGKLFF
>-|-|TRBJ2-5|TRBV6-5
TGTGCCAGCAGTTACCCGGCAGGGAAAGAGACCCAGTACTTC
CASSYPAGKETQYF
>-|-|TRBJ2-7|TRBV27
TGTGCCAGCAGTTTATACCCAGAGGGAGGAGGCTACGAGCAGTACTTC
CASSLYPEGGGYEQYF
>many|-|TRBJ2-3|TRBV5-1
TGCGCCAGCAGCTTACAACGGGGGGCCACAGATACGCAGTATTTT
CASSLQRGATDTQYF
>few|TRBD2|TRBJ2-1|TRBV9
TGTGCCAGCAGCGTAGCTGGGACTAGCGGTTCCTCCTACAATGAGCAGTTCTTC
CASSVAGTSGSSYNEQFF
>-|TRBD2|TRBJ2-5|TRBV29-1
TGCAGCGTTGATCATCCAGCGGGAGGGCCTAGGGGAGAGGCCCAGTACTTC
CSVDHPAGGPRGEAQYF
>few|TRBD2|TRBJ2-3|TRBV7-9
TGTGCCAGCAGCTCGTCCCGGACTAGCGGGAGTACAGATACGCAGTATTTT
CASSSSRTSGSTDTQYF
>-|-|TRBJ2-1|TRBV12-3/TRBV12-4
TGTGCCAGCTCTCATGCCGGGGGAGGAGAGCAGTTCTTC
CASSHAGGGEQFF
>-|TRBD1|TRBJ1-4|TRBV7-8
TGTGCCAGCAGCTCGAGGCGGGACAGATCCGCCATTAATGAAAAACTGTTTTTT
CASSSRRDRSAINEKLFF
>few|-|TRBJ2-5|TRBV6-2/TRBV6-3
TGTGCCAGCAGTTACCCCGCCTTCGGTTGGAAGACCCAGTACTTC
CASSYPAFGWKTQYF
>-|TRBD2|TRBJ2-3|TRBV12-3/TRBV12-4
TGTGCCAGCAGTCCCCAGACTAGCGGGTACACAGATACGCAGTATTTT
CASSPQTSGYTDTQYF
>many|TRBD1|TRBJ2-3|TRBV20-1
TGCAGTGCTAGTCCCCGGGACAGGACCACAGATACGCAGTATTTT
CSASPRDRTTDTQYF
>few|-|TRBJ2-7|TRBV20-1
TGCAGTGCTAGCGGCGGGGTGAGGGAGCAGTACTTC
CSASGGVREQYF
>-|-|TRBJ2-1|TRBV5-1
TGCGCCAGCAGCTTGATTGGGGAACAGTTCTTC
CASSLIGEQFF
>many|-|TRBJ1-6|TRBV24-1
TGTGCCACCAGTGATCCGACGGCTGGGAGCTCACCCCTCCACTTT
CATSDPTAGSSPLHF
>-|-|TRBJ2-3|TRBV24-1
TGTGCCACCAGTGATCCCCGGACTTTAGATACGCAGTATTTT
CATSDPRTLDTQYF
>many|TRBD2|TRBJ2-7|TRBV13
TGTGCCAGCAGCTTATCCCACCTCGGGGGGAGAAGGCCCTACGAGCAGTACTTC
CASSLSHLGGRRPYEQYF
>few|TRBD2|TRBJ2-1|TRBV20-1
TGCACCCCAAGGGGAGGGAGCGAGCAGTTCTTC
CTPRGGSEQFF
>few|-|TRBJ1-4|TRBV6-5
TGTGCCAGCACCGGGGGACGACATCTGTTTTTT
CASTGGRHLFF
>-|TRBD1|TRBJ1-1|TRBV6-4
TGTGCCAGCAGACTTCAGGGGGGGATGAACACTGAAGCTTTCTTT
CASRLQGGMNTEAFF
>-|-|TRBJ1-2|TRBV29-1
TGCAGCGTCCGACTGGGAGGATATGGCTACACCTTC
CSVRLGGYGYTF
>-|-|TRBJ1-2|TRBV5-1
TGCGCCAGCAGCAACCCCGAGCTCTATGGCTACACCTTC
CASSNPELYGYTF
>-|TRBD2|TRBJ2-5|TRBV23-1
TGCGCCAGCAGTCAATCGGGGTTTTGCGGGAGGGCCGAGGTGGACCAAGAGACCCAGTACTTC
CASSQSGFCGRAEVDQETQYF
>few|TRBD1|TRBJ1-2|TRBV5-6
TGTGCCAGCAGCTTGGGGCCCGACAGGGGGCTAGGCTACACCTTC
CASSLGPDRGLGYTF
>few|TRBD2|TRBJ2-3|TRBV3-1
TGTGCCAGCAGCCTCCAGGGACTAGCGGTCGGATTT
CASSLQGLAVGF
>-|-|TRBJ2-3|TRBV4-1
TGCGCCAGCAGCCAAGAACCCTCCCCCGGACGGGGGACAGATACGCAGTATTTT
CASSQEPSPGRGTDTQYF
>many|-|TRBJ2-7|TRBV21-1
TGTGCCAGCAGCCCCCGGACCATATCCTACGAGCAGTACTTC
CASSPRTISYEQYF
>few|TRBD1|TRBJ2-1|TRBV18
TGTGCCAGCTCACGCGGACAGGGGTATGAGCAGTTCTTC
CASSRGQGYEQFF
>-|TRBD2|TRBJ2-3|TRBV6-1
TGTGCCAGCAGTGGAGGCCTAGCGGGAGGATCCACAGATACGCAGTATTTT
CASSGGLAGGSTDTQYF
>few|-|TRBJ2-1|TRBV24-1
TGTGCCACTGCGGGACAGAACCCCAATGAGCAGTTCTTC
CATAGQNPNEQFF
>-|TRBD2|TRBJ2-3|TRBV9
TGTGCCAGCAGCGTCAGGGGACTAGCGGGAGATACGCAGTATTTT
CASSVRGLAGDTQYF
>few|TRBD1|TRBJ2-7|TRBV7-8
TGTGCCAGCAGCTACCACCCGGGACAGCTTGACTACGAGCAGTACTTC
CASSYHPGQLDYEQYF
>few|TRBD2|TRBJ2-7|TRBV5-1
TGCGCCAGCAGGTTTGGACTAGCGCTACCTTCCTACGAGCAGTACTTC
CASRFGLALPSYEQYF
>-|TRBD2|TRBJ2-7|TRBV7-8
TGTGCCAGCAGGCGTACTAGCGGGAGTCTAACCTACGAGCAGTACTTC
CASRRTSGSLTYEQYF
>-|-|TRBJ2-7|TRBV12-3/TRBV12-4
TGTGCCAGCAGTCCCTGGGGGGCCAGCTCCTACGAGCAGTACTTC
CASSPWGASSYEQYF
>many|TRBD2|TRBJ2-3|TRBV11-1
TGTGCCAGCAGCGTTACCGGCCTAGCGGGATCTCTAGATACGCAGTATTTT
CASSVTGLAGSLDTQYF
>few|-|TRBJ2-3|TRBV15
TGTGCCACCAGCAGAGATCTCGGGGGAGGCGATACGCAGTATTTT
CATSRDLGGGDTQYF
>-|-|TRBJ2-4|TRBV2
TGTGCCAGCAGTGAAAGTACACGGGTTCGAAACATTCAGTACTTC
CASSESTRVRNIQYF
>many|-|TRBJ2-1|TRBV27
TGTGCCAGCAGTCCGGGCCCCGGATACAATGAGCAGTTCTTC
CASSPGPGYNEQFF